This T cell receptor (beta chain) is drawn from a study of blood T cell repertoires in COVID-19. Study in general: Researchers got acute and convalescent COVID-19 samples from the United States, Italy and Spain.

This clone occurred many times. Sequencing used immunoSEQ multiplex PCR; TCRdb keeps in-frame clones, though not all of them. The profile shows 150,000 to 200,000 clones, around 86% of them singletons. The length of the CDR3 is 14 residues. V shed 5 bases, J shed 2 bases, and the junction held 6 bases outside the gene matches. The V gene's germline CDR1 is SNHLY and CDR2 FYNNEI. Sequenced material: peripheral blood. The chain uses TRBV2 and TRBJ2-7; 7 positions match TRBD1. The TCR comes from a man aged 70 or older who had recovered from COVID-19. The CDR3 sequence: CASSLGTATYEQYF. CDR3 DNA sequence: TGTGCCAGCAGTCTCGGGACAGCCACCTACGAGCAGTACTTC.